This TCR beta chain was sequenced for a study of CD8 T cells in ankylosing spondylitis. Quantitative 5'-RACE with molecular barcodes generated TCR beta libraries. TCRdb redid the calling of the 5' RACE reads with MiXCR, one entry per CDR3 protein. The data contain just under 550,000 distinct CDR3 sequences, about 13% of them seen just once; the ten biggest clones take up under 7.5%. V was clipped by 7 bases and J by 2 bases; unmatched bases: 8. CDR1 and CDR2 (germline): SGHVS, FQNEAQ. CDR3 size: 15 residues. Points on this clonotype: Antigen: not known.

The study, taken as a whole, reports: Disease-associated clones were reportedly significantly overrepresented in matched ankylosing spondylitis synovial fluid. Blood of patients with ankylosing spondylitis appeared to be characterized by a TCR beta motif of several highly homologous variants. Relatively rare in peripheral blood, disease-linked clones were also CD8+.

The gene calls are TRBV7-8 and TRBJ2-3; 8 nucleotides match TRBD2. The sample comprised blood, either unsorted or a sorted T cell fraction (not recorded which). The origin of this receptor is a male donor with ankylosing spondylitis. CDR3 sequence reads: CASTYRLANTDTQYF. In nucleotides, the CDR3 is TGTGCCAGCACCTACCGACTAGCGAACACAGATACGCAGTATTTT.